The TCR beta chain described here comes from a study of T cells in Graves' hyperthyroidism and ophthalmopathy. CDR3 length: 15 residues. The ends were cut back, 5 bases at V and 2 bases at J, with 16 bases in the middle. TCR beta CDR3 regions were amplified from RNA. RT-PCR in the first round (using the HTBI primer set) targeted the TCR CDR3. One entry per CDR3 protein, called by TCRdb with MiXCR from the multiplex PCR reads. The data hold over 300,000 distinct CDR3 sequences, with around 13% observed a single time. The table lists this clonotype with many counts. The origin of this receptor is a woman aged 40 to 55 with Graves' ophthalmopathy. J is TRBJ2-7 and V is TRBV12-3 or TRBV12-4; D is unresolved. Input material: blood. The CDR3, as DNA: TGTGCCAGCAGTCCAACCGGGCCAAGGGCCTACGAGCAGTACTTC. Translating gives CASSPTGPRAYEQYF.